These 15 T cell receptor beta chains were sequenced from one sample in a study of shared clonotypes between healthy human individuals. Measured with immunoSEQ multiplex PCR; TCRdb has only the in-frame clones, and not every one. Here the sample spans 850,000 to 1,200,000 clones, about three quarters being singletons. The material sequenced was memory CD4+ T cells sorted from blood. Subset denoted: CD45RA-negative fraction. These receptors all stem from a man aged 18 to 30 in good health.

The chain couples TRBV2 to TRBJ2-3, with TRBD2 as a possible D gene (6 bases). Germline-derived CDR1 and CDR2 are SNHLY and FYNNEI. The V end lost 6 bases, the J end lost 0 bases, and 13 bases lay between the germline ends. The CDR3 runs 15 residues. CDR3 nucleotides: TGTGCCAGCAGCTACCGGGAGCCCAGCACAGATACGCAGTATTTT. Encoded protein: CASSYREPSTDTQYF.

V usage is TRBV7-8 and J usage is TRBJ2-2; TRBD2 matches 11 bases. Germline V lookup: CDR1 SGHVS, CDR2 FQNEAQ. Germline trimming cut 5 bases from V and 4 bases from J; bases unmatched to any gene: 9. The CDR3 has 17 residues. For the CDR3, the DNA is TGTGCCAGCAGCCTCCCGGGACTAGCGGACTCCACCGGGGAGCTGTTTTTT. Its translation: CASSLPGLADSTGELFF. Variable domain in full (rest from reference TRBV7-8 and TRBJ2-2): GAGVSQSPRYKVAKRGQDVALRCDPISGHVSLFWYQQALGQGPEFLTYFQNEAQLDKSGLPSDRFFAERPEGSVSTLKIQRTQQEDSAVYLCASSLPGLADSTGELFFGEGSRLTVL.

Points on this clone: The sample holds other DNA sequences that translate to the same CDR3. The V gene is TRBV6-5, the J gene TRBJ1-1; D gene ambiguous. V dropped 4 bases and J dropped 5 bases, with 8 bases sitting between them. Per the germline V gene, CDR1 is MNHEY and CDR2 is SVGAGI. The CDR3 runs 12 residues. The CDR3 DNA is TGTGCCAGCAGTTCGAGAGGGACTGAAGCTTTCTTT. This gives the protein CASSSRGTEAFF.

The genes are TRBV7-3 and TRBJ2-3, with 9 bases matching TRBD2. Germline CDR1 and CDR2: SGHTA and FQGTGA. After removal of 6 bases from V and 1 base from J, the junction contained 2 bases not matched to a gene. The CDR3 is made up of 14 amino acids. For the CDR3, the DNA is TGTGCCAGCAGTTCTAGCGGGGGCACAGATACGCAGTATTTT. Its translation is CASSSSGGTDTQYF.

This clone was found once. The CDR3 coding sequence is TGTGCCAGCAGCTTAAGGTACAGGGCAAAGAACACTGAAGCTTTCTTT. It encodes CASSLRYRAKNTEAFF. The chain recombines TRBV11-2 with TRBJ1-1; D is possibly TRBD1 (6 bases). Germline V CDR1 and CDR2: SGHAT, FQNNGV. Trimming took 2 bases from V and 1 from J, leaving 14 bases between them. The CDR3 length is 16 residues.

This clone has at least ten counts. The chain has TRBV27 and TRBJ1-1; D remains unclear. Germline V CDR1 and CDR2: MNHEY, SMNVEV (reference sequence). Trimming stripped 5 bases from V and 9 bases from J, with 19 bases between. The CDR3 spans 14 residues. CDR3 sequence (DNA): TGTGCCAGCAGTCTAGGTGGCCGTGGCGGGAAAGCTTTCTTT. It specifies CASSLGGRGGKAFF.

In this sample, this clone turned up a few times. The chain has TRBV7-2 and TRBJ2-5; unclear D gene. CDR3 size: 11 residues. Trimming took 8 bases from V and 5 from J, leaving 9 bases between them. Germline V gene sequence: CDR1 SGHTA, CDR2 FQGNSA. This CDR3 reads CASRSEETQYF. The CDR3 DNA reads TGTGCCAGCCGAAGTGAGGAGACCCAGTACTTC.

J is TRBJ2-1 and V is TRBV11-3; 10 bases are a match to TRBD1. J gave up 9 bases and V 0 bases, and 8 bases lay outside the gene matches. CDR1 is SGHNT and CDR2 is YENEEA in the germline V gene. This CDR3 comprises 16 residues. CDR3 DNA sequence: TGTGCCAGCAGCTTAGATCAAGACAGGGGGCGAGGTGAGCAGTTCTTC. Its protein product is CASSLDQDRGRGEQFF.

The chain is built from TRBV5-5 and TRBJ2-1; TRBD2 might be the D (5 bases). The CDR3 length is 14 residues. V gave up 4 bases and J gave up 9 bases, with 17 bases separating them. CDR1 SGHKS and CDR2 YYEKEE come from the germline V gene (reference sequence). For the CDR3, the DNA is TGTGCCAGCAGCCTGGACTCTGAGCGGTCTGAGCAGTTCTTC. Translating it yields CASSLDSERSEQFF.

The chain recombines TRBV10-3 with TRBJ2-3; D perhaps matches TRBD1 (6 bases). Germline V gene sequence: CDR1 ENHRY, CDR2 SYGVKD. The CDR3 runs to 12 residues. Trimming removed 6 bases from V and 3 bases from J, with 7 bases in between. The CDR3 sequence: CAISQGTDTQYF. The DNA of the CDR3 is TGTGCCATCAGCCAGGGGACAGATACGCAGTATTTT.

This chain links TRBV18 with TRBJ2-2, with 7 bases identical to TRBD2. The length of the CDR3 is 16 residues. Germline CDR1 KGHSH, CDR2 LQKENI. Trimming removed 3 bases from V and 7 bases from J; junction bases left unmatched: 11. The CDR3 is CASSPNGGSVGGELFF. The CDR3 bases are TGTGCCAGCTCACCCAATGGCGGGAGCGTCGGCGGGGAGCTGTTTTTT.

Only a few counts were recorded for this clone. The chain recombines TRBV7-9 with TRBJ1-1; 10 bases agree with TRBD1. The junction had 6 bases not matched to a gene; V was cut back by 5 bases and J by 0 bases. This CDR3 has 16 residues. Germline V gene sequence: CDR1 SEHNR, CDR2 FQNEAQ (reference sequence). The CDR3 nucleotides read TGTGCCAGCAGCACCAGGACAGGGGGTATGAACACTGAAGCTTTCTTT. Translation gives CASSTRTGGMNTEAFF.

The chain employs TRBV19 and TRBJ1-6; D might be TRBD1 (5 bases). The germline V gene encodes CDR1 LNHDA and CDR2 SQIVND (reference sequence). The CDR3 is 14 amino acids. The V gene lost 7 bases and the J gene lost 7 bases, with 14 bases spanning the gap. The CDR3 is CASTMGGQNSPLHF. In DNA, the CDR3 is TGTGCCAGTACAATGGGAGGACAAAATTCACCCCTCCACTTT.

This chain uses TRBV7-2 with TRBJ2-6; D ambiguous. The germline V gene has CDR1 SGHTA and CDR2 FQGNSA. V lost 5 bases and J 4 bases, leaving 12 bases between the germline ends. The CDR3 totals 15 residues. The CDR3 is CASSHRWAGANVLTF. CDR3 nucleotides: TGTGCCAGCAGCCACCGTTGGGCCGGGGCCAACGTCCTGACTTTC.

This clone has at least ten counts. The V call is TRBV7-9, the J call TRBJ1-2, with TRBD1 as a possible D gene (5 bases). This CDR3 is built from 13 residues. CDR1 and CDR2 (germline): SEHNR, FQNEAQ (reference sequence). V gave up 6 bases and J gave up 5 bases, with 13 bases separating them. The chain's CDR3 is CASRPGTVYGYTF. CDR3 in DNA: TGTGCCAGCAGACCAGGGACTGTGTATGGCTACACCTTC.